The 8 T cell receptor beta chains presented below share a single source sample, sequenced in a study of blood T cells in healthy people across ages. A second PCR, run for roughly 7 to 11 cycles, used a sample-barcoded 5' primer plus a J-beta primer mix. TCRdb used MiXCR to reprocess the 5' RACE reads, holding one entry per CDR3 protein. The table lists 780,000 or so distinct CDR3 sequences, around 50% of them singletons, with 20% to 30% in the top ten. The sequencing sample was made of blood. These receptors were collected from a middle-aged man in good health.

The V and J genes are TRBV11-2 and TRBJ1-1; TRBD1 might be the D (6 bases). Germline CDR1 and CDR2: SGHAT and FQNNGV. The CDR3 is made up of 17 amino acids. V lost 2 bases to trimming and J lost 0 bases, with 16 bases between them. For the CDR3, the DNA is TGTGCCAGCAGCTTACTTCGGTCGGGGGCTATGAACACTGAAGCTTTCTTT. Protein: CASSLLRSGAMNTEAFF.

The chain carries TRBV18 and TRBJ2-4; weak D call: TRBD2 (6 bases). The better agreement between TRBJ2-7 and the DNA end casts doubt on the J call. CDR3 length: 13 residues. Per the germline V gene, CDR1 is KGHSH and CDR2 is LQKENI. The DNA of the CDR3 is TGTGCCAGCTCCGCCCCGGGGGTCTACGAGCAGTACTTC. Translating it yields CASSAPGVYEQYF.

This clonotype was seen more than once but under ten times. This chain joins TRBV24-1 and TRBJ2-3; the D is unclear. From germline, CDR1 is KGHDR and CDR2 SFDVKD. This CDR3 is 11 amino acids long. V was cut by 6 bases and J by 6 bases, with 6 bases left in between. The CDR3 sequence: CATSSSDTQYF. The CDR3 DNA is TGTGCCACCAGTAGCTCTGATACGCAGTATTTT.

This chain uses TRBV6-5 with TRBJ2-7; 10 nucleotides agree with TRBD1. The germline V gene encodes CDR1 MNHEY and CDR2 SVGAGI. CDR3 length equals 13 residues. V shed 10 bases and J 5 bases; nucleotides not matched to a gene: 8. CDR3 region: CAMRQGAMDEQYF. CDR3 sequence (DNA): TGTGCCATGAGACAGGGGGCTATGGACGAGCAGTACTTC.

The chain combines TRBV7-9 with TRBJ1-5; D is perhaps TRBD1 (6 bases). The germline V gene has CDR1 SEHNR and CDR2 FQNEAQ (reference sequence). V lost 5 bases and J lost 4, with 15 bases in between. The CDR3 runs to 15 residues. DNA for the CDR3: TGTGCCAGCAGCCTAGGAGGGGGAGCAAATCAGCCCCAGCATTTT. Encoded protein: CASSLGGGANQPQHF.

The gene calls are TRBV12-3 or TRBV12-4 and TRBJ2-3; TRBD1 might be the D (7 bases). This CDR3 spans 15 amino acids. Trimming took off 3 bases at V and 1 base at J, with 11 bases between the two ends. CDR3 amino acids: CASSFRGDGTDTQYF. CDR3 DNA: TGTGCCAGCAGTTTCAGGGGGGACGGCACAGATACGCAGTATTTT.

The V and J genes are TRBV6-6 and TRBJ2-4; TRBD1 might be the D (6 bases). The J call is uncertain, as TRBJ2-7 better fits the DNA end. This CDR3 contains 14 residues. From germline, CDR1 is MNHNY and CDR2 SVGAGI (reference sequence). CDR3 nucleotide sequence: TGTGCCAGCAGTGTTAACAACGCAGGGGCCGAGCAGTACTTC. Its protein is CASSVNNAGAEQYF.

The V call is TRBV29-1, the J call TRBJ1-5, with D possibly TRBD1 on 6 matching bases. V lost 4 bases, J lost 5 bases, and 12 bases lay in between. The germline V gene encodes CDR1 SQVTM and CDR2 ANQGSEA. The CDR3 spans 13 residues. CDR3 coding DNA: TGCAGCGTTGCCAGGGGAGGGGATCAGCCCCAGCATTTT. Amino acid sequence: CSVARGGDQPQHF.